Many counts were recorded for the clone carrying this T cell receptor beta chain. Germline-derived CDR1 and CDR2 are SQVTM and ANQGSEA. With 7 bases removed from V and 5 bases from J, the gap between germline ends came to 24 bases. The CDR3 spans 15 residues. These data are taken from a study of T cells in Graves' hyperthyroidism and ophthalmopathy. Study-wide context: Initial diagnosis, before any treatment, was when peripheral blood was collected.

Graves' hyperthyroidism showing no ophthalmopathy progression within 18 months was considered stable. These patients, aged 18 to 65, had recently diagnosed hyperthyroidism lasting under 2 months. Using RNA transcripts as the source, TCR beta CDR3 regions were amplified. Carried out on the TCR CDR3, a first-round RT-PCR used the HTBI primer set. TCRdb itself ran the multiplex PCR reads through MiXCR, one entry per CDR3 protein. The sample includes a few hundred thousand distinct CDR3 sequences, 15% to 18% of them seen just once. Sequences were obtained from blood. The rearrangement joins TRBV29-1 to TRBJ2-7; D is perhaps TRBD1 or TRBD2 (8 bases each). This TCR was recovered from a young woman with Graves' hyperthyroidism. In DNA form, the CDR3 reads TGCAGCGCCGGGGGGGGCAGGGGGCTTGTCGACGAGCAGTACTTC. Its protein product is CSAGGGRGLVDEQYF.